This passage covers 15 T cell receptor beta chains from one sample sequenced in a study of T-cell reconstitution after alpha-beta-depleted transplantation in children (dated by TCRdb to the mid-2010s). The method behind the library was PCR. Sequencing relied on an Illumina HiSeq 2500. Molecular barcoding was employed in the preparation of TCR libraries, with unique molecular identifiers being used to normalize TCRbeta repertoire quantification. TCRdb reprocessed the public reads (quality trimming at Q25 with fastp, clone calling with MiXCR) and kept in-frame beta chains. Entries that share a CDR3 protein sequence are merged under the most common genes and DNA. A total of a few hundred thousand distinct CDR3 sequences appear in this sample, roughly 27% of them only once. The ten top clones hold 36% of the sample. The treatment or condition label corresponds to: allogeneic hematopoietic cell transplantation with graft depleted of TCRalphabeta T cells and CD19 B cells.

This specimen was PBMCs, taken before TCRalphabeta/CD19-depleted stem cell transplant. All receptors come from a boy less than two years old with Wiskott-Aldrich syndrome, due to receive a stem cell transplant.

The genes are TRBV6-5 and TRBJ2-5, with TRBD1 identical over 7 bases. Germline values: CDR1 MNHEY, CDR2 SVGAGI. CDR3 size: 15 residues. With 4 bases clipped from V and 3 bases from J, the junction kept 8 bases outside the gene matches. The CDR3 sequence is CASSLTGTAEETQYF. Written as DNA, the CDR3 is TGTGCCAGCAGTTTAACCGGGACAGCAGAAGAGACCCAGTACTTC.

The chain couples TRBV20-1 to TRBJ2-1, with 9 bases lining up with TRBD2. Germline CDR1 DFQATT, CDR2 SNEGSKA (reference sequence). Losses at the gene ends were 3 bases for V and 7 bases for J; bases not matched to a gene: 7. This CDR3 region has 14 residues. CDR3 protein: CSARRSSGINEQFF. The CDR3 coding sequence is TGCAGTGCTAGGAGGTCTAGCGGGATAAATGAGCAGTTCTTC.

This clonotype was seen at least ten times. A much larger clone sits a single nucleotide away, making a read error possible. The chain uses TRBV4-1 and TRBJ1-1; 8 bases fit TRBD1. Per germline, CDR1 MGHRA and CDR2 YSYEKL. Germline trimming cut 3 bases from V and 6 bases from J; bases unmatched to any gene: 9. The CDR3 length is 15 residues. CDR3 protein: CASSHAQGALAEAFF. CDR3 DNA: TGCGCCAGCAGCCATGCCCAGGGGGCTTTGGCTGAAGCTTTCTTT.

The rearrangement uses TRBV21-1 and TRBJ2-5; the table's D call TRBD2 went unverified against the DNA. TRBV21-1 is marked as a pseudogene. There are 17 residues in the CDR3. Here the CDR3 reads CASSKDMASGNQETQYF. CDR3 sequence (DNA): TGTGCCAGCAGCAAAGATATGGCTAGCGGAAACCAAGAGACCCAGTACTTC.

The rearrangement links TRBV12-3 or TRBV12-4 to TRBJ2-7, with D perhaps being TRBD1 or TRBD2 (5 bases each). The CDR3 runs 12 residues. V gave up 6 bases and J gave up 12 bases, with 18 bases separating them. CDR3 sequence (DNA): TGTGCCAGCAGCCTTGCCCCAGGGAGTGGGTACTTC. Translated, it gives CASSLAPGSGYF.

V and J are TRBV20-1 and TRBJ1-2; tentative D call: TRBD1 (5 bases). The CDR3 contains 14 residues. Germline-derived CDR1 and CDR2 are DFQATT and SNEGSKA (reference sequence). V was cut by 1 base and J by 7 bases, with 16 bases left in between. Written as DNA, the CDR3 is TGCAGTGCTAGAGTCGAGGGGAAGAGGGCTGGCTACACCTTC. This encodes CSARVEGKRAGYTF.

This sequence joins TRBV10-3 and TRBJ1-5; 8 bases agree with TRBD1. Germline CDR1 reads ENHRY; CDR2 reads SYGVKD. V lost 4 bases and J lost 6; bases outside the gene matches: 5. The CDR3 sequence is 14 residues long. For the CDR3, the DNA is TGTGCCATCAGTGGAGACAGGGGAGGTCAGCCCCAGCATTTT. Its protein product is CAISGDRGGQPQHF.

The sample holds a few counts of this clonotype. CDR3 region: CATSDPTGQEAFF. As DNA, the CDR3 is TGTGCCACCAGTGATCCAACAGGGCAAGAAGCTTTCTTT. The rearrangement uses TRBV24-1 and TRBJ1-1; weak D call: TRBD1 (6 bases). V was shortened by 3 bases and J by 8 bases, with 12 bases between the two germline ends. Germline V gene lookup returns CDR1 KGHDR and CDR2 SFDVKD. This CDR3 has 13 residues.

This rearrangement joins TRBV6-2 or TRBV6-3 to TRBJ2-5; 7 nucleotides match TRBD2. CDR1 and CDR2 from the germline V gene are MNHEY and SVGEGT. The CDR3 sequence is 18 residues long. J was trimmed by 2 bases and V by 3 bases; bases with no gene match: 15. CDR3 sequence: CASSYLAFIAGDQETQYF. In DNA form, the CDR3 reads TGTGCCAGCAGTTATTTGGCTTTCATCGCGGGGGATCAAGAGACCCAGTACTTC.

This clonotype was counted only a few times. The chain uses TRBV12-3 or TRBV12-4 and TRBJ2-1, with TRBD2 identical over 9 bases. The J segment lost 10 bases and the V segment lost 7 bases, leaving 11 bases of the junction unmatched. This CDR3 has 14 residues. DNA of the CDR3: TGTGCCAGCACCGGGACTAGCTCCGGTCACGAGCAGTTCTTC. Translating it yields CASTGTSSGHEQFF.

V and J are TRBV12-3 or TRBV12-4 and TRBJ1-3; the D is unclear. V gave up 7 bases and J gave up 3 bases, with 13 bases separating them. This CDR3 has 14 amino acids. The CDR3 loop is CASTPRSSGNTIYF. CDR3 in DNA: TGTGCCAGCACCCCACGTTCCAGTGGAAACACCATATATTTT.

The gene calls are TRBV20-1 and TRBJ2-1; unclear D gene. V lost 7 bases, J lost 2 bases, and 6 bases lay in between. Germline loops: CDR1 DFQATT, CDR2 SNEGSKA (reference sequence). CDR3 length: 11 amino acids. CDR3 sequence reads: CSGWTYNEQFF. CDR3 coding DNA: TGCAGTGGGTGGACCTACAATGAGCAGTTCTTC.

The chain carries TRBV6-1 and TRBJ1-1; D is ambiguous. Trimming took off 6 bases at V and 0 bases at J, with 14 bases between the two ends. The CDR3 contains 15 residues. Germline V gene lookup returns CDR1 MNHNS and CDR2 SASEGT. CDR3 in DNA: TGTGCCAGCAGCGCCGACCGTCACCTGAACACTGAAGCTTTCTTT. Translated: CASSADRHLNTEAFF.

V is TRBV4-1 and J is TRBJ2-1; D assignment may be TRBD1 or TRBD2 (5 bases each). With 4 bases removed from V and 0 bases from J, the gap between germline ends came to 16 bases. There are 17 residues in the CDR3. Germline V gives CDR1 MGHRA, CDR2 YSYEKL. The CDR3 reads CASSLTPGRGSYNEQFF. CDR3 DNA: TGCGCCAGCAGCCTTACGCCGGGACGGGGCTCCTACAATGAGCAGTTCTTC.

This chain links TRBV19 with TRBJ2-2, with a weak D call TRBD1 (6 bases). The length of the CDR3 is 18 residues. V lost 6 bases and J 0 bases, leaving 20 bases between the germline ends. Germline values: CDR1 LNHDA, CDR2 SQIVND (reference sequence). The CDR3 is CASRPGTPNLTNTGELFF. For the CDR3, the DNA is TGTGCCAGTAGACCCGGGACACCCAACTTGACGAACACCGGGGAGCTGTTTTTT.